This T cell receptor beta chain was obtained from a study of blood T cell repertoires in COVID-19. Overall study context: Whether acute or convalescent, the COVID-19 samples came from the United States, Italy and Spain.

This CDR3 comprises 14 residues. The V segment lost 5 bases and the J segment 7 bases; nucleotides outside the gene matches: 7. CDR1 is LNHDA, CDR2 SQIVND, per germline (reference sequence). Authors' processing steps: Nucleated cell number was recorded as an estimate derived from reference gene primer amplification. The method was immunoSEQ multiplex PCR; TCRdb's version includes in-frame clones alone and lacks a portion of them. V and J calls and clone size are given by that table; D and trimming were obtained from the DNA. The data show about 190,000 clones, with under 80% seen just once and 12% held by the top ten.

Material: peripheral blood. This receptor was taken from a woman between 45 and 65 years old with acute or convalescent COVID-19. V and J are TRBV19 and TRBJ1-4; TRBD1 aligns across 7 bases. The CDR3 coding sequence is TGTGCCAGTAGTTGGAGGGGGCGCGGTGAAAAACTGTTTTTT. Translation: CASSWRGRGEKLFF.